A single sample gave rise to the 31 T cell receptor beta chains below, sequenced in a study of cytomegalovirus exposure and HLA in healthy donors. Primers included in the PCR were 60 Vbeta and 13 Jbeta primers. Repertoires were generated with immunoSEQ multiplex PCR, while TCRdb's copy carries only in-frame clones and drops some. The sample lists some 91,000 clones, 55% to 65% occurring once. Sample: PBMCs. Receptors were obtained from a human donor in good health.

This clone has just one count. V gene TRBV6-5 combines with J gene TRBJ2-5, with a possible D match to TRBD2 (6 bases). In germline, CDR1 is MNHEY, CDR2 SVGAGI. V gave up 7 bases and J gave up 14 bases, with 20 bases separating them. The CDR3 has 12 amino acids. CDR3 sequence: CASNVQGGRQYF. The CDR3 nucleotides are TGTGCCAGCAATGTCCAGGGAGGAAGGCAATACTTC.

V usage is TRBV9 and J usage is TRBJ1-1, with D possibly matching TRBD1 (5 bases). The CDR3 runs 16 residues. Germline V CDR1 and CDR2: SGDLS, YYNGEE. The germline V and J ends were trimmed by 4 bases and 5 bases, with 21 bases remaining between them. The CDR3 nucleotides read TGTGCCAGCAGCCCTACCGGGGGGAACGGAGGAACTGAAGCTTTCTTT. Translated, it gives CASSPTGGNGGTEAFF.

J is TRBJ1-1 and V is TRBV19; weak D call: TRBD1 (5 bases). V was shortened by 3 bases and J by 5 bases, with 19 bases between the two germline ends. Germline lookup yields CDR1 LNHDA and CDR2 SQIVND (reference sequence). The CDR3 runs to 16 residues. The CDR3 DNA is TGTGCCAGTAGTATCCCGCCAGGGTCCCATTGGACTGAAGCTTTCTTT. Its protein product is CASSIPPGSHWTEAFF.

The chain employs TRBV10-3 and TRBJ2-6; D perhaps matches TRBD1 (5 bases). The V and J ends lost 9 bases and 0 bases respectively, with 9 bases between them. Looked up from germline, CDR1 is ENHRY and CDR2 is SYGVKD. The CDR3 runs 14 residues. This chain's CDR3 is CAIDSRSGANVLTF. In DNA, the CDR3 is TGTGCCATTGACAGTCGCTCTGGGGCCAACGTCCTGACTTTC.

The J gene is TRBJ2-2, the V gene TRBV7-3; D unclear. Germline CDR1 SGHTA, CDR2 FQGTGA. The ends were cut back, 0 bases at V and 5 bases at J, with 10 bases in the middle. CDR3 length: 15 residues. In DNA, the CDR3 is TGTGCCAGCAGCTTAACGCTACCCGGGACCGGGGAGCTGTTTTTT. Translating it yields CASSLTLPGTGELFF. The full variable domain, completed using reference TRBV7-3 and TRBJ2-2, is GAGVSQTPSNKVTEKGKYVELRCDPISGHTALYWYRQSLGQGPEFLIYFQGTGAADDSGLPNDRFFAVRPEGSVSTLKIQRTERGDSAVYLCASSLTLPGTGELFFGEGSRLTVL.

The gene calls are TRBV6-6 and TRBJ1-4; D gene uncertain. Germline lookup yields CDR1 MNHNY and CDR2 SVGAGI (reference sequence). The V gene lost 0 bases and the J gene lost 10 bases, with 12 bases spanning the gap. The length of the CDR3 is 14 residues. CDR3 in amino acids: CASSYSDSVGKLFF. As DNA, the CDR3 is TGTGCCAGCAGTTACTCGGACTCCGTGGGAAAACTGTTTTTT.

For this clone: Other nucleotide sequences from this sample produce the same CDR3. The CDR3 reads CASSLETGGNYGYTF. The DNA of the CDR3 is TGTGCCAGCAGCTTAGAGACAGGGGGTAACTATGGCTACACCTTC. The genes are TRBV7-2 and TRBJ1-2, with 9 bases aligning to TRBD1. V shed 1 base and J 1 base; nucleotides not matched to a gene: 1. CDR1 is SGHTA and CDR2 is FQGNSA in the germline V gene. The CDR3 runs 15 residues. The full variable domain, completed using reference TRBV7-2 and TRBJ1-2, is GAGVSQSPSNKVTEKGKDVELRCDPISGHTALYWYRQSLGQGLEFLIYFQGNSAPDKSGLPSDRFSAERTGGSVSTLTIQRTQQEDSAVYLCASSLETGGNYGYTFGSGTRLTVV.

This chain connects TRBV7-9 to TRBJ2-5; 7 nucleotides match TRBD1. The CDR3 extends over 14 amino acids. Germline assignment: CDR1 SEHNR and CDR2 FQNEAQ (reference sequence). V shed 3 bases and J 3 bases; nucleotides not matched to a gene: 4. CDR3 sequence (DNA): TGTGCCAGCAGCTTTGGGACAGTTGAAGAGACCCAGTACTTC. Translating gives CASSFGTVEETQYF.

The chain carries TRBV6-5 and TRBJ1-5; possibly TRBD1 for D (5 bases). The CDR3 sequence is 14 residues long. CDR1 and CDR2 from the germline V gene are MNHEY and SVGAGI. The V end lost 6 bases, the J end lost 7 bases, and 16 bases lay between the germline ends. This CDR3 is CASSLRYGGQPQHF. In nucleotides, the CDR3 is TGTGCCAGCAGCTTACGGTACGGGGGGCAGCCCCAGCATTTT.

This clone was seen more than once but under ten times. The chain carries TRBV5-6 and TRBJ2-2; 11 bases fit TRBD1. The germline CDR1 and CDR2 sequences are SGHDT and YYEEEE. V shed 4 bases, J shed 4 bases, and the junction held 6 bases outside the gene matches. The CDR3 has 16 residues. CDR3 nucleotide sequence: TGTGCCAGCAGCATTCCCGGGACAGGGGGCACCGGGGAGCTGTTTTTT. This translates into CASSIPGTGGTGELFF.

The V and J genes are TRBV4-3 and TRBJ2-7; 7 bases line up with TRBD1. Germline values: CDR1 LGHNA, CDR2 YSLEER. The V and J ends lost 4 bases and 4 bases, in that order; junction bases with no gene match: 4. CDR3 length equals 13 residues. CDR3 sequence (DNA): TGCGCCAGCAGCCGGACGACAGGGTACGAGCAGTACTTC. Translating it yields CASSRTTGYEQYF.

This clone was picked up a small number of times. V usage is TRBV30 and J usage is TRBJ2-7, with D possibly being TRBD1 (6 bases). The CDR3 is 15 amino acids. Germline values: CDR1 GTSNPN, CDR2 SVGIG (reference sequence). The ends were cut back, 0 bases at V and 0 bases at J, with 12 bases in the middle. The CDR3 loop is CAWSVLQGYSYEQYF. In DNA, the CDR3 is TGTGCCTGGAGTGTTTTACAGGGCTACTCCTACGAGCAGTACTTC.

The chain links TRBV7-8 to TRBJ2-3; possible D gene TRBD1, 6 bases. The CDR3 extends over 15 amino acids. Germline V gene lookup returns CDR1 SGHVS and CDR2 FQNEAQ. Trimming left V 4 bases short and J 2 bases short, with 13 bases between. The CDR3 here is CASSSQGLYTDTQYF. The CDR3 nucleotides are TGTGCCAGCAGCTCCCAGGGGCTTTACACAGATACGCAGTATTTT.

The chain carries TRBV9 and TRBJ1-1; D gene uncertain. CDR3 length equals 17 residues. Looked up from germline, CDR1 is SGDLS and CDR2 is YYNGEE. The V end was cut by 3 bases, the J end by 1 base, with 19 bases between. CDR3 nucleotide sequence: TGTGCCAGCAGCGCCACCGAAGTCGGTTATGGGAACACTGAAGCTTTCTTT. Protein: CASSATEVGYGNTEAFF.

The CDR3 nucleotides read TGTGCCACCAGCAGAGATACCGCAGGAACCTACGAGCAGTACTTC. Translating it yields CATSRDTAGTYEQYF. The chain employs TRBV15 and TRBJ2-7; D gene unclear. The CDR3 length is 15 residues. Germline V gene sequence: CDR1 LNHNV, CDR2 YYDKDF (reference sequence). V shed 0 bases and J shed 2 bases, with 11 bases lying between them.

The chain recombines TRBV7-2 with TRBJ1-5, with 8 bases matching TRBD1. In germline, CDR1 is SGHTA, CDR2 FQGNSA. This CDR3 has 18 amino acids. V lost 0 bases and J lost 0; bases outside the gene matches: 7. The CDR3 DNA reads TGTGCCAGCAGCTTAGCCGGACAGGGACACTATAGCAATCAGCCCCAGCATTTT. This codes for CASSLAGQGHYSNQPQHF.

This chain links TRBV4-3 with TRBJ2-6; D unclear. V lost 2 bases to trimming and J lost 0 bases, with 17 bases between them. The CDR3 runs 19 residues. Germline assignment: CDR1 LGHNA and CDR2 YSLEER. The CDR3 region is CASSQNPPALYSGANVLTF. The CDR3 bases are TGCGCCAGCAGCCAAAACCCACCTGCTCTATACTCTGGGGCCAACGTCCTGACTTTC.

The V call is TRBV2, the J call TRBJ2-3; 14 bases line up with TRBD2. From germline, CDR1 is SNHLY and CDR2 FYNNEI. Trimming cost V 7 bases and J 0 bases; bases outside gene matches: 9. CDR3 length: 18 residues. The CDR3: CASTRRLAGGLSTDTQYF. DNA of the CDR3: TGTGCCAGCACCAGAAGACTAGCGGGGGGGCTGAGCACAGATACGCAGTATTTT.

The genes are TRBV6-1 and TRBJ1-5; D remains ambiguous. Germline lookup yields CDR1 MNHNS and CDR2 SASEGT. The CDR3 loop spans 16 amino acids. Trimming took 4 bases from V and 0 from J, leaving 13 bases between them. In DNA form, the CDR3 reads TGTGCCAGCAGTGGACCAGACGGACTTAGCAATCAGCCCCAGCATTTT. Amino acid sequence: CASSGPDGLSNQPQHF.

V usage is TRBV6-5 and J usage is TRBJ1-2; TRBD1 is a possible D gene (5 bases). The CDR3 totals 13 residues. Trimming stripped 2 bases from V and 4 bases from J, with 8 bases between. The germline CDR1 and CDR2 sequences are MNHEY and SVGAGI. CDR3 in amino acids: CASSYDQGYGYTF. CDR3 nucleotides: TGTGCCAGCAGTTACGACCAGGGCTATGGCTACACCTTC.

The genes are TRBV9 and TRBJ2-5; 9 nucleotides agree with TRBD2. CDR3 size: 15 residues. V lost 7 bases and J lost 2; bases outside the gene matches: 9. Germline V gives CDR1 SGDLS, CDR2 YYNGEE. The CDR3 nucleotides are TGTGCCAGCGCGTTTAGCGGGGGTCGACAAGAGACCCAGTACTTC. Its protein product is CASAFSGGRQETQYF.

This clone has more than one count but fewer than ten. This rearrangement joins TRBV19 to TRBJ2-3; D uncertain. Trimming cost V 4 bases and J 0 bases, with 11 bases left between them. The germline V gene has CDR1 LNHDA and CDR2 SQIVND (reference sequence). The CDR3 is made up of 15 amino acids. In DNA, the CDR3 is TGTGCCAGTAGTAGTAGTGAGGAGAGCACAGATACGCAGTATTTT. It codes for CASSSSEESTDTQYF. Filled out from reference TRBV19 and TRBJ2-3, the complete variable domain reads DGGITQSPKYLFRKEGQNVTLSCEQNLNHDAMYWYRQDPGQGLRLIYYSQIVNDFQKGDIAEGYSVSREKKESFPLTVTSAQKNPTAFYLCASSSSEESTDTQYFGPGTRLTVL.

This clone has a handful of counts. V and J are TRBV5-6 and TRBJ1-2, with no clear D. The CDR3 loop spans 15 amino acids. Trimming pared 4 bases from V and 0 bases from J, leaving 13 bases between. Per the germline V gene, CDR1 is SGHDT and CDR2 is YYEEEE. The CDR3 DNA reads as TGTGCCAGCAGCCCCCGGAGGGTGGCTAACTATGGCTACACCTTC. Translating gives CASSPRRVANYGYTF. The whole variable domain, remainder taken from reference TRBV5-6 and TRBJ1-2, is DAGVTQSPTHLIKTRGQQVTLRCSPKSGHDTVSWYQQALGQGPQFIFQYYEEEERQRGNFPDRFSGHQFPNYSSELNVNALLLGDSALYLCASSPRRVANYGYTFGSGTRLTVV.

The chain uses TRBV19 and TRBJ2-7, with D tentatively TRBD2 (5 bases). The V end lost 4 bases, the J end lost 1 base, and 11 bases lay between the germline ends. The CDR3 totals 14 residues. CDR1 LNHDA and CDR2 SQIVND come from the germline V gene (reference sequence). CDR3 loop: CASSTRTGSYEQYF. Here the CDR3 DNA reads TGTGCCAGTAGTACCAGGACGGGATCCTACGAGCAGTACTTC.

The chain couples TRBV6-6 to TRBJ1-2, with D maybe TRBD1 (6 bases). Trimming took 7 bases from V and 7 from J, leaving 10 bases between them. Germline CDR1 reads MNHNY; CDR2 reads SVGAGI (reference sequence). The CDR3 totals 11 residues. The CDR3 coding sequence is TGTGCCAGCATCGACAGGATTGGCTACACCTTC. This sequence encodes CASIDRIGYTF.

The V and J genes are TRBV11-1 and TRBJ1-2; D unresolved. Germline-derived CDR1 and CDR2 are SGHAT and FQDESV (reference sequence). The CDR3 is made up of 14 amino acids. The V end was cut by 3 bases, the J end by 0 bases, with 8 bases between. The CDR3 loop reads CASSLTGANYGYTF. In nucleotides, the CDR3 is TGTGCCAGCAGCTTGACCGGAGCTAACTATGGCTACACCTTC.

Concerning this clone: In the same sample, other DNA sequences code for this CDR3. The V gene is TRBV4-3, the J gene TRBJ2-1; 8 bases are a match to TRBD1. Per germline, CDR1 LGHNA and CDR2 YSLEER. CDR3 length: 15 residues. Germline trimming cut 3 bases from V and 1 base from J; bases unmatched to any gene: 2. The CDR3 loop is CASSQDRASYNEQFF. CDR3 bases: TGCGCCAGCAGCCAGGACAGGGCGTCCTACAATGAGCAGTTCTTC.

The gene calls are TRBV7-2 and TRBJ2-7, with 12 bases that match TRBD1. V lost 5 bases, J lost 4 bases, and 6 bases stayed unmatched. The germline gives CDR1 SGHTA, CDR2 FQGNSA. This CDR3 is 15 amino acids long. The CDR3 spells CASSLQGQGAYEQYF. In DNA, the CDR3 is TGTGCCAGCAGCCTCCAGGGACAGGGGGCATACGAGCAGTACTTC. Looking up the rest from reference TRBV7-2 and TRBJ2-7 gives the full variable domain: GAGVSQSPSNKVTEKGKDVELRCDPISGHTALYWYRQSLGQGLEFLIYFQGNSAPDKSGLPSDRFSAERTGGSVSTLTIQRTQQEDSAVYLCASSLQGQGAYEQYFGPGTRLTVT.

This clone has only a few counts. A read error may account for a junction end that differs from germline. The chain uses TRBV7-9 and TRBJ2-7; TRBD1 is a possible D gene (5 bases). Germline V lookup: CDR1 SEHNR, CDR2 FQNEAQ (reference sequence). CDR3 length: 16 residues. CDR3 loop: CASSLALGRWGYEQSF. As DNA, the CDR3 is TGTGCCAGCAGCTTAGCGCTGGGTAGGTGGGGCTACGAGCAGTCCTTC.

The V and J genes are TRBV27 and TRBJ2-1; the D gene is possibly TRBD2 (6 bases). The V gene's germline CDR1 is MNHEY and CDR2 SMNVEV (reference sequence). The V end was cut by 9 bases, the J end by 0 bases, with 12 bases between. The CDR3 spans 14 residues. The chain's CDR3 is CASLGGPSYNEQFF. The CDR3 DNA reads as TGTGCCAGTCTCGGGGGACCCTCCTACAATGAGCAGTTCTTC.

This clone was recorded only once. This chain joins TRBV5-1 and TRBJ1-6; 9 positions match TRBD1. With V trimmed by 4 bases and J by 9 bases, 5 bases remained unmatched. The CDR3 sequence is 14 residues long. From germline, CDR1 is SGHRS and CDR2 YFSETQ. CDR3 in amino acids: CASSLADRGSPLHF. In DNA form, the CDR3 reads TGCGCCAGCAGCCTAGCGGACAGGGGTTCACCCCTCCACTTT.